The clone carrying this T cell receptor (beta chain) occurred many times. The data were taken from a study of blood T cells in healthy people across ages. A second about 6 to 12 cycle PCR used barcoded and J-beta primers. TCRdb reprocessed the 5' RACE reads via MiXCR and lists one record per CDR3 protein. The repertoire has 650,000 or so distinct CDR3 sequences, roughly half of them found once; the top ten carry approximately 15%. The CDR3 is 15 residues long. V was pared by 7 bases and J by 8 bases, with 22 bases between. CDR1 is SGHRS, CDR2 YFSETQ, per germline. The chain couples TRBV5-1 to TRBJ2-1; D is unclear. The sample comprised blood. This clonotype originated in a woman of 80 years or more in good health. The CDR3 DNA reads TGCGCCAGCGGCCGTTCCGGGTCCGTAGTCGATGAGCAGTTCTTC. Translating gives CASGRSGSVVDEQFF.